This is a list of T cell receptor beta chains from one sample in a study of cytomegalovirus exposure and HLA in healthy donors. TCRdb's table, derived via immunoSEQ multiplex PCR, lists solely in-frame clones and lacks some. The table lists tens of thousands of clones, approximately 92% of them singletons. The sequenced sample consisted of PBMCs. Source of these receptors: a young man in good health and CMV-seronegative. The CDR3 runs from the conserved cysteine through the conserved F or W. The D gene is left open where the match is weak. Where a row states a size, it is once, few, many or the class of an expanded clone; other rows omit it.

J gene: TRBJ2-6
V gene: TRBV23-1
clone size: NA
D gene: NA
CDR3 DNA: TGCGCCAGCAGTCAATCTTCCAGAGAGGAGGGACCAACTGGGGCCAACGTCCTGACTTTC
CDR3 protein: CASSQSSREEGPTGANVLTF

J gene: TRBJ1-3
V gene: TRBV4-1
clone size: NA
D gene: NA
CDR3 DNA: TGCGCCAGCAGCCAAGATACGGGGGGTCTTTCTGGAAACACCATATATTTT
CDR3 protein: CASSQDTGGLSGNTIYF

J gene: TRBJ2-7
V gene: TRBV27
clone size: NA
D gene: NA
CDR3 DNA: TGTGCCAGCAGTCTCCAAGGGGGTTTGTCCTACGAGCAGTACTTC
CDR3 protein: CASSLQGGLSYEQYF

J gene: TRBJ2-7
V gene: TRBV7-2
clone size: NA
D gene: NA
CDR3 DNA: TGTGCCAGCAGCTTAGGTCGACAGACCTACGAGCAGTACTTC
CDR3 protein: CASSLGRQTYEQYF

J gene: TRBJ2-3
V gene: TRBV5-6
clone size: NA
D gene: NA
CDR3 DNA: TGTGCCACCACCGGCGGGGCAGATACGCAGTATTTT
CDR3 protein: CATTGGADTQYF

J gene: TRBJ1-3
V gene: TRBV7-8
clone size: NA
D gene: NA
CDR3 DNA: TGTGCCAGCAGCGCGGACAGCGCCGGAAACACCATATATTTT
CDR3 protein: CASSADSAGNTIYF

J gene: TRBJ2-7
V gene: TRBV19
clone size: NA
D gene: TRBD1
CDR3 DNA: TGTGCCAGTAGTATAAAACAGGGGGGCCACGAGCAGTACTTC
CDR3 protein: CASSIKQGGHEQYF

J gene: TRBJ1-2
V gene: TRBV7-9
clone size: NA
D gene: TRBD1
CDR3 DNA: TGTGCCAGCAGCTCCTCGGACAGGGTGGGTGGCTACACCTTC
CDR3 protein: CASSSSDRVGGYTF

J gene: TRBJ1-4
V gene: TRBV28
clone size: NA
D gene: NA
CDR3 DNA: TGTGCCAGCAGTCTCCCCAGGCAGGCAGCTAATGAAAAACTGTTTTTT
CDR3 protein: CASSLPRQAANEKLFF

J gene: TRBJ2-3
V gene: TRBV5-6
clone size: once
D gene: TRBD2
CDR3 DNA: TGTGCCAGCAGCTGGGGACTAGCGGGGTTGGGCACAGATACGCAGTATTTT
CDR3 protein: CASSWGLAGLGTDTQYF

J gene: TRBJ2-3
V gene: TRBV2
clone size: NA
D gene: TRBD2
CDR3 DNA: TGTGCCAGAGGGAGGGGAAAAGATACGCAGTATTTT
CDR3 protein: CARGRGKDTQYF

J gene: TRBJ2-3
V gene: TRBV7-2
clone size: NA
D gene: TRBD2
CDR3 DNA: TGTGCCAGCAGCCTGACAGCGGGAGGAGGCACAGATACGCAGTATTTT
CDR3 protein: CASSLTAGGGTDTQYF

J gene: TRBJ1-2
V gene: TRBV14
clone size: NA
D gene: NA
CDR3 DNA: TGTGCCAGCAGCCAAACACGACAGGCCGCTGGCTACACCTTC
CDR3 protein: CASSQTRQAAGYTF

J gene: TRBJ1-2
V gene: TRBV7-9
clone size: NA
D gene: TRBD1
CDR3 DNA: TGTGCCAGCAGTTCGAAATCCTTGGACAGGCACAACTATGGCTACACCTTC
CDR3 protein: CASSSKSLDRHNYGYTF